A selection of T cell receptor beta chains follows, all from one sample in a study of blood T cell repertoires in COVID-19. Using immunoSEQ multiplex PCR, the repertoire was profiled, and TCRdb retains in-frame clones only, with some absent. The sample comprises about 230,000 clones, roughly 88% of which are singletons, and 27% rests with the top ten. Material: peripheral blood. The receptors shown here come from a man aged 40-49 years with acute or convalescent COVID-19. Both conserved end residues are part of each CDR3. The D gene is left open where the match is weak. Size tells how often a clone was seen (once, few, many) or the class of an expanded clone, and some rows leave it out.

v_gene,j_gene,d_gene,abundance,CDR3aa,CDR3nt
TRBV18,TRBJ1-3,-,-,CASSPSLGRALANTIYF,TGTGCCAGCTCACCTAGCCTGGGCCGAGCTCTAGCGAACACCATATATTTT
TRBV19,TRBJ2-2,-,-,CASSITPGSTGELFF,TGTGCCAGTAGTATCACACCAGGGTCCACCGGGGAGCTGTTTTTT
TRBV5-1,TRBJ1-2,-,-,CASSSGDNNYGYTF,TGCGCCAGCAGTTCTGGGGACAATAACTATGGCTACACCTTC
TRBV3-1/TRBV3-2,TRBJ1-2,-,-,CASSHSGAAGYTF,TGTGCCAGCAGCCATTCAGGGGCCGCTGGCTACACCTTC
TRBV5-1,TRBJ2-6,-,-,CASALDSGANVLTF,TGCGCCAGCGCACTAGACTCTGGGGCCAACGTCCTGACTTTC
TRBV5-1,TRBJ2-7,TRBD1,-,CASSLGAGGYYEQYF,TGCGCCAGCAGCTTGGGGGCAGGGGGCTACTACGAGCAGTACTTC
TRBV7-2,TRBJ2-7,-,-,CASSTGQPVTYEQYF,TGTGCCAGCAGCACCGGACAGCCGGTAACCTACGAGCAGTACTTC
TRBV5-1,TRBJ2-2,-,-,CASRPRLVSDTGELFF,TGCGCCAGCAGGCCACGACTAGTAAGCGACACCGGGGAGCTGTTTTTT
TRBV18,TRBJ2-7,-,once,CASSAGESSYEQYF,TGTGCCAGCTCAGCAGGGGAATCCTCCTACGAGCAGTACTTC
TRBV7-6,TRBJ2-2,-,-,CASSSGTQNTGELFF,TGTGCCAGCAGCTCCGGGACTCAGAACACCGGGGAGCTGTTTTTT
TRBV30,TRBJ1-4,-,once,CAWSAGGEKLFF,TGTGCCTGGAGTGCCGGGGGTGAAAAACTGTTTTTT
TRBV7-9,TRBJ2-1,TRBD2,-,CASSFGLAARRDEQFF,TGTGCCAGCAGCTTTGGGCTAGCGGCGCGTAGGGATGAGCAGTTCTTC
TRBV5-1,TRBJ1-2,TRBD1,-,CASSIGQGRYGYTF,TGCGCCAGCAGCATCGGACAGGGAAGATATGGCTACACCTTC
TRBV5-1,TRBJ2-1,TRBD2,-,CASSALPAGAGSNEQFF,TGCGCCAGCAGCGCCCTCCCCGCGGGAGCGGGGAGCAATGAGCAGTTCTTC
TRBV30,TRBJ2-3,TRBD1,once,CAFDRGLTDTQYF,TGTGCCTTTGACAGGGGGCTGACAGATACGCAGTATTTT
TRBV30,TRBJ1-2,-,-,CAWSGLPNYGYTF,TGTGCCTGGAGTGGACTTCCGAACTATGGCTACACCTTC
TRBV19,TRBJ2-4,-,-,CASSIAPVALQNIQYF,TGTGCCAGTAGTATAGCCCCCGTAGCCTTGCAAAACATTCAGTACTTC
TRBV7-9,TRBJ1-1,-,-,CASSPGLLEAFF,TGTGCCAGCAGCCCCGGTTTGCTTGAAGCTTTCTTT
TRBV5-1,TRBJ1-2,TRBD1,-,CASSSGTGYLLNYGYTF,TGCGCCAGCAGCTCCGGGACAGGGTACCTACTTAACTATGGCTACACCTTC
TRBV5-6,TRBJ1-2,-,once,CASSLTRADYGYTF,TGTGCCAGCAGCTTGACCAGGGCGGACTATGGCTACACCTTC
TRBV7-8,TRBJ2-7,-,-,CASSLDSPGSSYEQYF,TGTGCCAGCAGCTTAGATAGCCCGGGTAGCTCCTACGAGCAGTACTTC
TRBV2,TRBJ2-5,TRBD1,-,CASSYRDREAETQYF,TGTGCCAGCAGCTACCGGGACAGGGAGGCAGAGACCCAGTACTTC